This is a list of T cell receptor beta chains from one sample in a study of beta chain features in type 1 diabetes. Profiling relied on immunoSEQ multiplex PCR, and the TCRdb table lists in-frame clones only, not all of them. The table lists under 900,000 clones, about 17% of them singletons. The source material was naive CD4+ T cells from blood. These receptors originate from a woman under 30 in good health. Both conserved end residues are part of each CDR3. A D gene is named only where the DNA matches it firmly. Rows may omit the clone size; those that give it use once, few, many or a size class.

CDR3 | DNA | J | V | D | size
CASSGGRAAYNEQFF | TGTGCCAGCAGCGGCGGGAGGGCCGCGTACAATGAGCAGTTCTTC | TRBJ2-1 | TRBV7-2 | TRBD2 | .
CASSLARGRSSEAFF | TGTGCCAGCAGCTTAGCCCGGGGAAGGTCCTCTGAAGCTTTCTTT | TRBJ1-1 | TRBV7-9 | . | few
CASSPGQGGEQFF | TGTGCCAGCTCACCCGGACAGGGAGGGGAGCAGTTCTTC | TRBJ2-1 | TRBV18 | . | few
CASSPRSSGNTIYF | TGTGCCAGCTCACCAAGGTCCTCTGGAAACACCATATATTTT | TRBJ1-3 | TRBV18 | . | .
CASSLGRSSYEQYF | TGTGCCAGCAGCTTAGGTCGGAGCTCCTACGAGCAGTACTTC | TRBJ2-7 | TRBV7-6 | . | .
CASRPLAGPSNEQFF | TGCGCCAGCCGACCACTAGCGGGTCCGTCGAATGAGCAGTTCTTC | TRBJ2-1 | TRBV5-1 | TRBD2 | once
CASSPRLDEQFF | TGTGCCAGCAGCCCACGATTGGATGAGCAGTTCTTC | TRBJ2-1 | TRBV28 | . | few
CANIAGGPPETQYF | TGTGCCAACATAGCGGGAGGGCCGCCGGAGACCCAGTACTTC | TRBJ2-5 | TRBV6-1 | TRBD2 | few
CATSRDYRGNEQFF | TGTGCCACCAGCAGAGATTACAGGGGCAATGAGCAGTTCTTC | TRBJ2-1 | TRBV15 | TRBD1 | .
CASSGGTSGRACSYEQYF | TGCGCCAGCAGTGGCGGGACTAGCGGGAGGGCCTGTTCCTACGAGCAGTACTTC | TRBJ2-7 | TRBV10-1 | TRBD2 | few
CASNSHEDTEAFF | TGTGCCAGCAATTCCCATGAGGACACTGAAGCTTTCTTT | TRBJ1-1 | TRBV25-1 | . | few
CASSPLGGAGQFF | TGTGCCAGCTCACCCCTGGGAGGGGCAGGCCAGTTCTTC | TRBJ2-1 | TRBV18 | TRBD2 | .
CASRLVSYNEQFF | TGTGCCAGCCGACTAGTATCCTACAATGAGCAGTTCTTC | TRBJ2-1 | TRBV2 | . | few
CATSRDRARGSGERDTQYF | TGTGCCACCAGCAGAGATCGGGCCAGGGGGAGTGGGGAACGTGATACGCAGTATTTT | TRBJ2-3 | TRBV15 | TRBD1 | .
CASSPTPFGSRNEQFF | TGTGCCAGCAGCCCTACCCCCTTTGGGTCGAGGAATGAGCAGTTCTTC | TRBJ2-1 | TRBV7-2 | . | .